Listed below are T cell receptor beta chains from one sample, sequenced in a study of OX40 agonist ivuxolimab in advanced cancers. The method was immunoSEQ multiplex PCR; TCRdb's version includes in-frame clones alone and lacks a portion of them. Of about 43,000 clones in the sample, 70% to 90% were seen once. This sample comprised CD4+ or CD8+ T cells sorted from blood, obtained in a trial of the OX40 agonist ivuxolimab. The receptor source for this set is an adult with an advanced solid tumor such as melanoma, head and neck, liver or kidney cancer. Both conserved end residues are part of each CDR3. The D gene is left open where the match is weak. Expanded clones get a size class; other rows say once, few or many, or leave the size out.

clone size | J gene | V gene | D gene | CDR3 protein | CDR3 DNA
- | TRBJ2-3 | TRBV5-4 | - | CASSQNGITDTQYF | TGTGCCAGCAGCCAAAACGGGATCACAGATACGCAGTATTTT
- | TRBJ2-5 | TRBV11-3 | - | CASSLGRRARGETQYF | TGTGCCAGCAGCTTAGGTCGACGGGCCAGGGGAGAGACCCAGTACTTC
- | TRBJ1-2 | TRBV9 | - | CASTRGESNGYTF | TGTGCCAGCACGAGGGGGGAGAGCAATGGCTACACCTTC
- | TRBJ2-1 | TRBV9 | - | CASSVGRDNEQFF | TGTGCCAGCAGCGTAGGGCGGGACAATGAGCAGTTCTTC
- | TRBJ2-1 | TRBV7-9 | TRBD2 | CASSFGEGGEQFF | TGTGCCAGCAGCTTCGGGGAGGGCGGAGAGCAGTTCTTC
once | TRBJ2-2 | TRBV28 | TRBD1 | CASKPQGCTGELFF | TGTGCCAGCAAACCACAGGGGTGCACCGGGGAGCTGTTTTTT
- | TRBJ2-7 | TRBV29-1 | - | CSVSGRNRVEQYF | TGCAGCGTTAGCGGTCGGAATAGAGTAGAGCAGTACTTC
- | TRBJ2-1 | TRBV5-5 | TRBD1 | CASSPGQGDEQFF | TGTGCCAGCAGCCCGGGACAGGGGGATGAGCAGTTCTTC
- | TRBJ1-6 | TRBV6-4 | - | CASSWNDSPLHF | TGTGCCAGCAGTTGGAACGATTCACCCCTCCACTTT
- | TRBJ2-5 | TRBV5-4 | - | CASSLGGRQETQYF | TGTGCCAGCAGCTTGGGGGGCAGACAAGAGACCCAGTACTTC
- | TRBJ2-7 | TRBV10-3 | - | CAISGLYSYEQYF | TGTGCCATCAGTGGGCTCTACTCCTACGAGCAGTACTTC
- | TRBJ2-5 | TRBV28 | - | CASSGSVETQYF | TGTGCCAGCAGTGGGAGCGTGGAGACCCAGTACTTC
once | TRBJ2-7 | TRBV23-1 | - | CASSRADGTYEQYF | TGCGCCAGCAGCCGAGCCGACGGGACCTACGAGCAGTACTTC
- | TRBJ2-5 | TRBV7-3 | TRBD1 | CASSLRGRDSQETQYF | TGTGCCAGCAGCCTCAGAGGCCGGGACAGCCAAGAGACCCAGTACTTC
few | TRBJ2-2 | TRBV10-1 | - | CASSPGIGNTGELFF | TGCGCCAGCAGCCCGGGGATAGGTAACACCGGGGAGCTGTTTTTT
- | TRBJ2-7 | TRBV6-1 | - | CASSSLTRAIYEQYF | TGTGCCAGCAGCAGTCTCACGAGGGCAATCTACGAGCAGTACTTC
- | TRBJ2-1 | TRBV5-4 | TRBD1 | CASSSPGQGAVF | TGTGCCAGCAGCTCACCGGGACAGGGGGCCGTCTTC
few | TRBJ1-1 | TRBV28 | - | CASSSYLVGQGDTEAFF | TGTGCCAGCAGTTCCTATTTGGTGGGACAAGGAGACACTGAAGCTTTCTTT
- | TRBJ2-7 | TRBV18 | TRBD1 | CASSPPGQGAGEQYF | TGTGCCAGCTCACCACCGGGACAGGGGGCGGGTGAGCAGTACTTC
- | TRBJ2-7 | TRBV28 | TRBD2 | CASTRVGLVYEQYF | TGTGCCAGCACCCGGGTGGGACTAGTCTACGAGCAGTACTTC
- | TRBJ2-7 | TRBV7-9 | TRBD2 | CASSLDRGEGYF | TGTGCCAGCAGCTTAGATCGGGGGGAAGGGTACTTC
once | TRBJ2-5 | TRBV6-6 | - | CASSNREETQYF | TGTGCCAGCAGTAACAGGGAAGAGACCCAGTACTTC
- | TRBJ2-1 | TRBV4-1 | TRBD2 | CASSWTSGGLLYNEQFF | TGCGCCAGCAGCTGGACTAGCGGGGGCCTACTTTACAATGAGCAGTTCTTC
once | TRBJ2-7 | TRBV5-4 | - | CASSSSDIPYEQYF | TGTGCCAGCAGCTCTTCAGACATTCCCTACGAGCAGTACTTC
- | TRBJ1-4 | TRBV2 | - | CASSEAAWREKLFF | TGTGCCAGCAGTGAAGCCGCCTGGCGGGAAAAACTGTTTTTT
- | TRBJ2-4 | TRBV2 | - | CASSAEIPKNIQYF | TGTGCCAGCAGTGCAGAGATCCCCAAAAACATTCAGTACTTC
- | TRBJ2-2 | TRBV1 | - | CTSSQDGRETGELFF | TGCACCAGCAGCCAGGACGGGAGAGAAACCGGGGAGCTGTTTTTT
few | TRBJ1-1 | TRBV7-3 | - | CASSLREGHTEAFF | TGTGCCAGCAGCTTAAGAGAGGGGCACACTGAAGCTTTCTTT
- | TRBJ2-1 | TRBV7-2 | TRBD2 | CASSFLGAGGPNEQFF | TGTGCCAGCAGCTTTTTAGGGGCGGGGGGCCCGAATGAGCAGTTCTTC
- | TRBJ2-7 | TRBV10-3 | - | CAIRGGERKAYEQYF | TGTGCCATCAGGGGGGGAGAGCGGAAGGCCTACGAGCAGTACTTC
- | TRBJ1-3 | TRBV18 | - | CASSPEYLGWSGNTIYF | TGTGCCAGCTCACCGGAGTATTTGGGGTGGTCTGGAAACACCATATATTTT
- | TRBJ1-1 | TRBV7-9 | - | CASSLAGLIEAFF | TGTGCCAGCAGCTTAGCGGGGCTTATTGAAGCTTTCTTT
- | TRBJ2-7 | TRBV7-1 | TRBD1 | CASSLGTAYEQYF | TGTGCCAGCAGCTTAGGGACAGCCTACGAGCAGTACTTC
- | TRBJ2-1 | TRBV19 | - | CASSPMTAHNEQFF | TGTGCCAGTAGTCCAATGACAGCCCACAATGAGCAGTTCTTC
- | TRBJ1-2 | TRBV6-1 | TRBD1 | CASSEDRGRGYTF | TGTGCCAGCAGTGAAGACAGGGGGCGCGGCTACACCTTC
- | TRBJ2-7 | TRBV4-2 | TRBD2 | CASSPGAGGSYEQYF | TGTGCCAGCAGCCCTGGGGCGGGAGGCTCCTACGAGCAGTACTTC
few | TRBJ1-6 | TRBV7-8 | - | CASTRGSGALHF | TGTGCCAGCACCCGAGGCTCAGGGGCCCTCCACTTT
- | TRBJ1-2 | TRBV19 | TRBD1 | CASSIPGQGTFIYGYTF | TGTGCCAGTAGTATACCGGGACAGGGGACTTTTATCTATGGCTACACCTTC
- | TRBJ2-5 | TRBV4-1 | - | CASSDPSAQETQYF | TGCGCCAGCAGCGACCCGTCTGCCCAAGAGACCCAGTACTTC
- | TRBJ2-2 | TRBV7-9 | TRBD2 | CASSGPPAGAWELFF | TGTGCCAGCAGCGGCCCTCCAGCGGGGGCTTGGGAGCTGTTTTTT
- | TRBJ2-3 | TRBV6-6 | - | CASSTRTDTQYF | TGTGCCAGCAGCACAAGGACAGATACGCAGTATTTT
- | TRBJ1-1 | TRBV12-5 | - | CASGPPGGAAFF | TGTGCTAGTGGCCCTCCGGGGGGCGCAGCTTTCTTT
- | TRBJ1-6 | TRBV19 | - | CASNAEDNSPLHF | TGTGCCAGTAACGCAGAAGATAATTCACCCCTCCACTTT